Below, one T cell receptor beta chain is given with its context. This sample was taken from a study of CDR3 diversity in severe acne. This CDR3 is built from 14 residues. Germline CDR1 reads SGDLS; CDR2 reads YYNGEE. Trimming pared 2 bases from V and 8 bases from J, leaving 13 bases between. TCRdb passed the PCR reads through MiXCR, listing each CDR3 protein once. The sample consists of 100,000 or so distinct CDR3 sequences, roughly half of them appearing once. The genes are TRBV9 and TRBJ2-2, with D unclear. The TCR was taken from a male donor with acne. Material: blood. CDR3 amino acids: CASSVSFLVGELFF. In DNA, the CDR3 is TGTGCCAGCAGCGTTTCTTTTTTGGTTGGGGAGCTGTTTTTT.